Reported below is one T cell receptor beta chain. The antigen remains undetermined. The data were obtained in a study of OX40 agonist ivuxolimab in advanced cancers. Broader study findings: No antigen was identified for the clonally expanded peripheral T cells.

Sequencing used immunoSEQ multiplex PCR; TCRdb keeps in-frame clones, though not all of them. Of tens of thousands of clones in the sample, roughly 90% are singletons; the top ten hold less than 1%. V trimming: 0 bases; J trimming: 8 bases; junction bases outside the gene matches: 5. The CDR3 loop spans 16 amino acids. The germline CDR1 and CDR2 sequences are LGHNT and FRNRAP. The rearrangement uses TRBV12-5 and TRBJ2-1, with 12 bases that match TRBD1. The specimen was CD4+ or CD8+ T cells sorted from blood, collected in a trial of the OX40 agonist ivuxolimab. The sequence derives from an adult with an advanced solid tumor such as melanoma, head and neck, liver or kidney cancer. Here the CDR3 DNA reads TGTGCTAGTGGTTTGGTACCTGGGACAGGGGGCCATGAGCAGTTCTTC. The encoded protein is CASGLVPGTGGHEQFF.